The source of this T cell receptor (beta chain) is a study of post-analysis software for immune sequencing data. Turning to the study itself: Included courses were relapsing-remitting and secondary progressive multiple sclerosis; progressive-relapsing multiple sclerosis was also included.

The J segment lost 2 bases and the V segment lost 2 bases, leaving 10 bases of the junction unmatched. This CDR3 region has 19 residues. CDR1 is SGHRS, CDR2 YFSETQ, per germline. Each TCR beta cDNA library carried unique molecular identifiers. cDNA molecules numbering 400,000 to 550,000 came from around 0.96 to 9.9 million T cells. TCRdb independently ran MiXCR on the PCR reads; one entry per CDR3 protein. The sample shows 450,000 to 700,000 distinct CDR3 sequences, 44% of them seen only once. Regarding this clonotype: Antigen unknown.

Regarding the study as a whole: Patients showed TRBV5-6, TRBV5-1 and TRBV20-1 among several TRBV segments more frequent than in controls.

Sequencing was carried out using blood. V usage is TRBV5-1 and J usage is TRBJ2-7; TRBD2 matches at 16 bases. This TCR came from a girl aged 10-17 years with multiple sclerosis. CDR3 amino acids: CASSLRDGTSGRAPYEQYF. The CDR3 nucleotides read TGCGCCAGCAGCTTAAGAGACGGGACTAGCGGGAGGGCACCCTACGAGCAGTACTTC.